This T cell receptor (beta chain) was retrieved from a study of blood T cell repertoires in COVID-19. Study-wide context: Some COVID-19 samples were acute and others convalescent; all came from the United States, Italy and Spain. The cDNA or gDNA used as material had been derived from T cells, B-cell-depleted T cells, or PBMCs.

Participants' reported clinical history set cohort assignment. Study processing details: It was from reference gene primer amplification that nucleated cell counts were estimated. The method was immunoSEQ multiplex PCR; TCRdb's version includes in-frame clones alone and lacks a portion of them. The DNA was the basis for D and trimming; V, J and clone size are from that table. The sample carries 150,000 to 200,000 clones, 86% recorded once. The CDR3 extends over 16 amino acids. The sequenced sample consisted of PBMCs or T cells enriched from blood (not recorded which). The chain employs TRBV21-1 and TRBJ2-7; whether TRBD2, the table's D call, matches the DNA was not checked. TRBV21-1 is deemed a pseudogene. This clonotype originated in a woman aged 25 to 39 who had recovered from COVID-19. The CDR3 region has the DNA TGTGCCAGCAGCGTCGGTAGCGGGAGAATCGCCTACGAGCAGTACTTC. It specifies CASSVGSGRIAYEQYF.